The clone carrying this TCR beta chain was seen ten or more times. These data are taken from a study of T cells in Graves' hyperthyroidism and ophthalmopathy. As for the study in general: Before treatment of any kind, peripheral blood was taken at initial diagnosis.

There were TCR beta CDR3 regions amplified from RNA transcripts. The HTBI primer set served for first-round RT-PCR of the TCR CDR3. MiXCR was run by TCRdb on the multiplex PCR reads, yielding one entry per CDR3 protein. The profile shows 300,000 to 500,000 distinct CDR3 sequences, over 12% of them singletons. Any patient presenting with uncontrolled infection, other autoimmune disease, pregnancy or lactation was left out. The specimen was blood. This receptor was obtained from a man in his fifties or sixties with Graves' ophthalmopathy.

In nucleotides, the CDR3 is TGTGCCAGCTCACCACAAAACAGGAACACTGAAGCTTTCTTT. Translation: CASSPQNRNTEAFF. The V call is TRBV18, the J call TRBJ1-1; no clear D. In germline, CDR1 is KGHSH, CDR2 LQKENI. The germline V and J ends were trimmed by 1 base and 1 base, with 7 bases remaining between them. The CDR3 covers 14 residues.